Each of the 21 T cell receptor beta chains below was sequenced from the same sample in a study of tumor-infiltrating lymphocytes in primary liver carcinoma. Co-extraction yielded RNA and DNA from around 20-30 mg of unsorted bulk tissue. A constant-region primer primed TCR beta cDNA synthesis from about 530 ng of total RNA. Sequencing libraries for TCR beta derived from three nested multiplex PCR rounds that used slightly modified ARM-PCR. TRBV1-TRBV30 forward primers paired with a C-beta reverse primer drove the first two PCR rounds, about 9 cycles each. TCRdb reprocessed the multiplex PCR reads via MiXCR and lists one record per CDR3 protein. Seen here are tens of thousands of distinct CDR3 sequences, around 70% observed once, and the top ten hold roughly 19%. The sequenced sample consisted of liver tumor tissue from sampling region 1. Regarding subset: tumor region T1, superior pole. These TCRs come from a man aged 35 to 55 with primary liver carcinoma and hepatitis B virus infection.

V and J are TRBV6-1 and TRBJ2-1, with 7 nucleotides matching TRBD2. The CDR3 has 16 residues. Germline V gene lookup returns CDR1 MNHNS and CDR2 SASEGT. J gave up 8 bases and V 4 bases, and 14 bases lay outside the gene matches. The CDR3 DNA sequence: TGTGCCAGCAGTGCCCTCTCCACCGGGGGGAGTGATGAGCAGTTCTTC. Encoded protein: CASSALSTGGSDEQFF.

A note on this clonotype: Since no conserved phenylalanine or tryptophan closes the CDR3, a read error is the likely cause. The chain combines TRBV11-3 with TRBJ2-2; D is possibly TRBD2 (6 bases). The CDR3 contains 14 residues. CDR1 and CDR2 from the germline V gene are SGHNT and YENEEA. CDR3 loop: CASSLNMIGGKLFL. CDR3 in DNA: TGTGCCAGCAGCTTAAACATGATCGGCGGGAAGCTGTTTCTT.

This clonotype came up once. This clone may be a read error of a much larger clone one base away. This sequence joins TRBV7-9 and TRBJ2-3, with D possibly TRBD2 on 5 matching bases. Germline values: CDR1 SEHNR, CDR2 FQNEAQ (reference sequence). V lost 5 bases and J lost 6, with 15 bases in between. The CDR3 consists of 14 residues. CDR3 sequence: CASSDRLLTDTQYF. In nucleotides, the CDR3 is TGTGCCAGCAGCGATCGACTACTTACCGATACGCAGTATTTT.

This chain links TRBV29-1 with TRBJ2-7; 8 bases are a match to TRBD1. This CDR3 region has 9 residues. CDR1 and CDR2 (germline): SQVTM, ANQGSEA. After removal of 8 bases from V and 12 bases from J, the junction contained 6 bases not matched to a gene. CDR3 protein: CSLGDRRYF. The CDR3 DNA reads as TGCAGCCTCGGGGACAGGAGGTACTTC.

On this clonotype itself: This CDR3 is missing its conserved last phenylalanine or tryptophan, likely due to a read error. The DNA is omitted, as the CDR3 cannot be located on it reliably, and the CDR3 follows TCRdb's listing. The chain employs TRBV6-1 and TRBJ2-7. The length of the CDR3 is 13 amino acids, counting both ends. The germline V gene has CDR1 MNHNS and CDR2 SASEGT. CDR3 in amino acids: CAISEWVFYEQCL.

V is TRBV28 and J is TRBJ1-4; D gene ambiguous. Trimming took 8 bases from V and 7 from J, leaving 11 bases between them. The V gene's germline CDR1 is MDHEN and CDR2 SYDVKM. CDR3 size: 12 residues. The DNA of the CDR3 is TGTGCCAGCGGGATAGTTGTTGAAAAACTGTTTTTT. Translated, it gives CASGIVVEKLFF.

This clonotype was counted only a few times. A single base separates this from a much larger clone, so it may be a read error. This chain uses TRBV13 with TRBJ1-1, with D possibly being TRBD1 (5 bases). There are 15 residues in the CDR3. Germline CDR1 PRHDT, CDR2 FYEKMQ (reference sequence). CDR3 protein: CASSFMGRRNTDAFF. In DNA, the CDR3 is TGTGCCAGCAGCTTCATGGGGCGGAGGAACACTGATGCTTTCTTT.

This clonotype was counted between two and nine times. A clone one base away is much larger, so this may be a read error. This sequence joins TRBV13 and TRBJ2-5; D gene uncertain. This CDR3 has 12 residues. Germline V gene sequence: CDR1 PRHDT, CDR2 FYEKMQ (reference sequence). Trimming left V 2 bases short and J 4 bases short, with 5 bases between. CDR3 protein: CASSLHRETQYF. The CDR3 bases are TGTGCCAGCAGCTTACACCGAGAGACCCAGTACTTC.

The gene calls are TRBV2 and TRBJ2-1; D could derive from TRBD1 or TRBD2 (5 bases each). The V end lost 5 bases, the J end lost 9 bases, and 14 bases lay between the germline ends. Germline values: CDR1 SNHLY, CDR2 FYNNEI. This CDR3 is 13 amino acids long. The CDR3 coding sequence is TGTGCCAGCAGTCGGGACCAGAAGAGTGAGCAGTTCTTC. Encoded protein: CASSRDQKSEQFF.

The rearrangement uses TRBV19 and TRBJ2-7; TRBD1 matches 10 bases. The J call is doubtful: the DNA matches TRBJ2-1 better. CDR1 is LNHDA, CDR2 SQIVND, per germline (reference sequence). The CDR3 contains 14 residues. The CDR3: CASSRQTGGYEQFF. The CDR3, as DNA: TGTGCCAGTAGTCGACAGACAGGGGGCTACGAGCAGTTCTTC.

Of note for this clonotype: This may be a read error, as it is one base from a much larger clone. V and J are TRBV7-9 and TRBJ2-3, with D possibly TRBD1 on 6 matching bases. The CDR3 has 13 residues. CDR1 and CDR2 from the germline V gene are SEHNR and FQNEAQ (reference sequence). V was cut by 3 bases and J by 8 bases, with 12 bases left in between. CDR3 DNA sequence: TGTGCCAGCAGCTTGGGGGCAGATGTTACGCAGTATTTT. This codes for CASSLGADVTQYF.

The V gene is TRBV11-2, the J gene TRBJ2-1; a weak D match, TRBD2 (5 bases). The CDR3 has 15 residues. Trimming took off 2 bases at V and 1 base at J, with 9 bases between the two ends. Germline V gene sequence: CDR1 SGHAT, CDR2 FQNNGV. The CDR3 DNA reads TGTGCCAGCAGCTTAAATAGAGGGTCCTACAATGAGCAGTTCTTC. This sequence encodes CASSLNRGSYNEQFF.

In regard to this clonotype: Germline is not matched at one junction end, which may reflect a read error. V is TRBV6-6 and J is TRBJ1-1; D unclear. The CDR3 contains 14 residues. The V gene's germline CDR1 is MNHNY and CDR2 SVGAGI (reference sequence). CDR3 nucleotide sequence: TGTGCCAGCAATTACTCGAATGCGACCACTGAAGCTTTCTTT. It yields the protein CASNYSNATTEAFF.

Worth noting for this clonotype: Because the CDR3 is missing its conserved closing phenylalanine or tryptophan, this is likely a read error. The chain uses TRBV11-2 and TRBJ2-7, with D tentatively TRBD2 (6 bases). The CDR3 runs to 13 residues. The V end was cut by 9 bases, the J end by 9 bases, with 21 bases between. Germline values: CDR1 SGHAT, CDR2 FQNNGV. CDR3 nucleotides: TGTGCCAGTTGCTTAAGTGAGCTAGCGTCGCAGTACTTG. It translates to CASCLSELASQYL.

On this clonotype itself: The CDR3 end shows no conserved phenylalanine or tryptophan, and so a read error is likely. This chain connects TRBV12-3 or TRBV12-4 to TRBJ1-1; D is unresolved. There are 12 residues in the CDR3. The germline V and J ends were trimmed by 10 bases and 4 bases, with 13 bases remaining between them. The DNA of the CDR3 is TGTGCCAACAGCGCTGGGAGCACTGAAGCTTTCTCT. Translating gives CANSAGSTEAFS.

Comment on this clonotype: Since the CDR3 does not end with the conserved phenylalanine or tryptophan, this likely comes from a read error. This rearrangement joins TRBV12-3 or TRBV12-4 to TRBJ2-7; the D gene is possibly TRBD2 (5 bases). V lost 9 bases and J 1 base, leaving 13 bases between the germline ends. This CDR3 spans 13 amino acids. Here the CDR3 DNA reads TGTGCCAGTACCCGACGGGAATCCTACGAGCAGTACTAC. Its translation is CASTRRESYEQYY.

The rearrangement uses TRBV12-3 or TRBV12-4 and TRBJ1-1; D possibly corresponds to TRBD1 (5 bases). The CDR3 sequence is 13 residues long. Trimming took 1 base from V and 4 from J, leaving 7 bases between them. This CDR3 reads CASSLGGITEAFF. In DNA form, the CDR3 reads TGTGCCAGCAGTTTAGGGGGGATCACTGAAGCTTTCTTT.

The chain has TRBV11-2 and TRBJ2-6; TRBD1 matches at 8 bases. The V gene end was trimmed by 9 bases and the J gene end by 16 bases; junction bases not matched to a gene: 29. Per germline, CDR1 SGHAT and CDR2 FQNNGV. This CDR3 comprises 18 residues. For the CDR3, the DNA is TGTGCCAGTAGCCGACGGACAGGGTTTGTGTCTGGGGCCAACCTACTGACTTTC. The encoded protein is CASSRRTGFVSGANLLTF.

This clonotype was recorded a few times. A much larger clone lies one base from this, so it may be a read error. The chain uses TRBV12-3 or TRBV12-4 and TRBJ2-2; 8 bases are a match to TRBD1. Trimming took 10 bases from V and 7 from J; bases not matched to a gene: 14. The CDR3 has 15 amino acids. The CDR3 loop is CANTLTGVLLGELFF. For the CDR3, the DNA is TGTGCCAACACCCTGACAGGGGTCTTACTCGGGGAGCTGTTTTTT.

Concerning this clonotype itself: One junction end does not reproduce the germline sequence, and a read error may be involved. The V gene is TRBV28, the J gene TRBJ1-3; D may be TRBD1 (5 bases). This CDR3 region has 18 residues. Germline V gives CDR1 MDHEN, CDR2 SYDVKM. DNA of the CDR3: TGTGCCGGCAGCCCCGGGACGGAGGACCGTTGGGCTGGAAACACCATATATTTT. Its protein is CAGSPGTEDRWAGNTIYF.

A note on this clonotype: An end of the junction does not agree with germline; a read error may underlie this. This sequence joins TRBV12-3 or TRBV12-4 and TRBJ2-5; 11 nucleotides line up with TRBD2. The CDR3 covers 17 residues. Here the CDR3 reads CASSFQLAGVPGETQYF. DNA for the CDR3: TGCGCCAGCAGCTTTCAACTAGCGGGAGTACCGGGGGAGACCCAGTATTTC.